Sequencing of this T cell receptor (beta chain) was carried out in a study of blood T cell repertoires in COVID-19. Overall study: There were acute and convalescent COVID-19 samples, and they came from the United States, Italy and Spain.

In the authors' workflow: The assay estimated nucleated cells by amplifying reference gene primers. Sequenced by immunoSEQ multiplex PCR; TCRdb stores in-frame clones only, minus some. For V, J and clone size, that table is used; D and trimming come from the DNA. The table lists some 250,000 clones, 70% to 85% of them singletons. This receptor was obtained from a woman older than 75 with acute or convalescent COVID-19. Sequences were obtained from peripheral blood.

CDR3 region: CASSLRQANEKLFF. In nucleotides, the CDR3 is TGCGCCAGCAGCTTGCGGCAGGCAAATGAAAAACTGTTTTTT. The rearrangement links TRBV5-1 to TRBJ1-4; D unclear. The length of the CDR3 is 14 residues. Trimming took off 1 base at V and 5 bases at J, with 9 bases between the two ends. The V gene's germline CDR1 is SGHRS and CDR2 YFSETQ. The whole variable domain, filled in from reference TRBV5-1 and TRBJ1-4, reads KAGVTQTPRYLIKTRGQQVTLSCSPISGHRSVSWYQQTPGQGLQFLFEYFSETQRNKGNFPGRFSGRQFSNSRSEMNVSTLELGDSALYLCASSLRQANEKLFFGSGTQLSVL.